The 25 T cell receptor beta chains below come from one sample, sequenced in a study of CD8 T cells in Susac syndrome. RNA amounts of roughly 0.45 to 1 ug underwent reverse transcription with random hexamers. TCRdb fed the immunoSEQ multiplex PCR reads into MiXCR, producing one record per CDR3 protein. The data show about 200,000 distinct CDR3 sequences, with 85% to 95% seen just once and about 0.094% held by the top ten. Sequencing was done on a sample of CD4+ T cells from PBMCs. These receptors were taken from a human donor in good health.

The CDR3 sequence: CASSLTGDMPIQETQYF. CDR3 nucleotide sequence: TGTGCCAGCAGCTTGACAGGGGACATGCCCATCCAAGAGACCCAGTACTTC. The chain joins TRBV11-2 to TRBJ2-5; 8 positions match TRBD1. This CDR3 is 17 amino acids long. Germline assignment: CDR1 SGHAT and CDR2 FQNNGV. The J segment lost 1 base and the V segment lost 3 bases, leaving 10 bases of the junction unmatched. The entire variable domain, with the rest obtained from reference TRBV11-2 and TRBJ2-5, is as follows: EAGVAQSPRYKIIEKRQSVAFWCNPISGHATLYWYQQILGQGPKLLIQFQNNGVVDDSQLPKDRFSAERLKGVDSTLKIQPAKLEDSAVYLCASSLTGDMPIQETQYFGPGTRLLVL.

This chain joins TRBV6-5 and TRBJ1-5; 8 bases line up with TRBD1. V lost 6 bases, J lost 5 bases, and 6 bases stayed unmatched. From germline, CDR1 is MNHEY and CDR2 SVGAGI. The CDR3 loop spans 14 amino acids. CDR3 sequence: CASSRTGFHQPQHF. The CDR3, as DNA: TGTGCCAGCAGCAGGACAGGGTTTCATCAGCCCCAGCATTTT.

The chain carries TRBV27 and TRBJ2-3, with D unresolved. The ends were cut back, 6 bases at V and 0 bases at J, with 10 bases in the middle. Germline CDR1 is MNHEY and CDR2 is SMNVEV (reference sequence). This CDR3 has 14 amino acids. The DNA of the CDR3 is TGTGCCAGCAGCTCCTCCCTTAGCACAGATACGCAGTATTTT. Protein: CASSSSLSTDTQYF.

Worth noting for this clonotype: Mismatch with germline at one junction end may stem from a read error. The chain carries TRBV3-1 and TRBJ2-1; D may be TRBD2 (5 bases). Germline lookup yields CDR1 LGHDT and CDR2 YNNKEL (reference sequence). CDR3 size: 15 residues. The CDR3 coding sequence is TGTGCTAGCAGCCGCCGGGATGGGACCTACAATGAGCAGTTCTTC. Amino acids: CASSRRDGTYNEQFF.

The J gene is TRBJ2-3, the V gene TRBV5-1; D is perhaps TRBD2 (6 bases). V lost 7 bases, J lost 3 bases, and 21 bases lay in between. The germline gives CDR1 SGHRS, CDR2 YFSETQ. The CDR3 sequence is 16 residues long. The CDR3 here is CASGKMGGGITDTQYF. The CDR3 DNA follows: TGCGCCAGCGGAAAGATGGGGGGAGGCATTACAGATACGCAGTATTTT.

The chain combines TRBV5-1 with TRBJ1-3, with unresolved D. The CDR3 has 14 amino acids. Trimming removed 4 bases at V and 0 bases at J, with 8 bases between. Germline CDR1 and CDR2: SGHRS and YFSETQ. In DNA, the CDR3 is TGCGCCAGCAGCATCTCCGACTCTGGAAACACCATATATTTT. Protein sequence: CASSISDSGNTIYF.

V gene TRBV7-2 combines with J gene TRBJ2-3; D call uncertain. Trimming pared 5 bases from V and 2 bases from J, leaving 11 bases between. Per germline, CDR1 SGHTA and CDR2 FQGNSA. The CDR3 covers 14 residues. CDR3 nucleotide sequence: TGTGCCAGCAGCAATAGCCGTGCCACAGATACGCAGTATTTT. It yields the protein CASSNSRATDTQYF.

V gene TRBV3-1 combines with J gene TRBJ1-2; no clear D gene. The CDR3 runs 13 residues. The germline V gene has CDR1 LGHDT and CDR2 YNNKEL (reference sequence). Between the trimmed V and J ends, which lost 0 bases and 7 bases, there was a span of 9 bases. The CDR3 DNA reads as TGTGCCAGCAGCCAAGACGGCACTCGTGGCTACACCTTC. Its translation is CASSQDGTRGYTF.

The chain combines TRBV5-1 with TRBJ1-6, with 8 bases that match TRBD1. CDR1 and CDR2 (germline): SGHRS, YFSETQ. V trimming: 4 bases; J trimming: 10 bases; junction bases outside the gene matches: 4. The CDR3 is made up of 13 amino acids. CDR3 nucleotide sequence: TGCGCCAGCAGCGGACAGGGATTATCACCCCTCCACTTT. Encoded protein: CASSGQGLSPLHF.

V is TRBV29-1 and J is TRBJ2-2; TRBD1 is a possible D gene (5 bases). V lost 6 bases and J 7 bases, leaving 15 bases between the germline ends. CDR1 SQVTM and CDR2 ANQGSEA come from the germline V gene. The length of the CDR3 is 13 residues. CDR3 sequence: CSVSLGVGGELFF. The CDR3 DNA sequence: TGCAGCGTCTCCCTAGGGGTCGGCGGGGAGCTGTTTTTT.

This clonotype was found once. The chain joins TRBV9 to TRBJ2-2; D is unresolved. The V end lost 4 bases, the J end lost 1 base, and 14 bases lay between the germline ends. Germline assignment: CDR1 SGDLS and CDR2 YYNGEE. The CDR3 is 16 amino acids. The DNA for the CDR3 is TGTGCCAGCAGCCTACTCCAGTCCGGGAACACCGGGGAGCTGTTTTTT. Translated: CASSLLQSGNTGELFF.

DNA of the CDR3: TGTGCTAGTGGGGACGCGGAGCAGTTCTTC. This codes for CASGDAEQFF. This chain connects TRBV12-5 to TRBJ2-1; D is unclear. The CDR3 length is 10 residues. Germline CDR1 LGHNT, CDR2 FRNRAP. V lost 6 bases to trimming and J lost 10 bases, with 7 bases between them.

The genes are TRBV20-1 and TRBJ1-5; unclear D gene. V was shortened by 5 bases and J by 5 bases, with 16 bases between the two germline ends. CDR1 is DFQATT and CDR2 is SNEGSKA in the germline V gene (reference sequence). CDR3 length: 14 residues. The CDR3, as DNA: TGCAGTGCTGGAGCGGCTGAAAGCTATCAGCCCCAGCATTTT. This gives the protein CSAGAAESYQPQHF.

V is TRBV12-3 or TRBV12-4 and J is TRBJ2-5; D uncertain. V lost 6 bases, J lost 5 bases, and 10 bases lay in between. The CDR3 covers 12 residues. The CDR3 loop is CASSRTAETQYF. CDR3 nucleotide sequence: TGTGCCAGCAGCCGGACGGCGGAGACCCAGTACTTC.

V is TRBV12-3 or TRBV12-4 and J is TRBJ1-2; TRBD1 aligns across 7 bases. CDR3 size: 14 residues. The V gene end was trimmed by 3 bases and the J gene end by 6 bases; junction bases not matched to a gene: 7. The CDR3 reads CASSLMTGLNGYTF. The CDR3 DNA is TGTGCCAGCAGTTTGATGACAGGGCTGAATGGCTACACCTTC.

The chain couples TRBV5-1 to TRBJ1-2; D perhaps matches TRBD1 (5 bases). Germline CDR1 is SGHRS and CDR2 is YFSETQ. V gave up 0 bases and J gave up 0 bases, with 9 bases separating them. The CDR3 has 15 amino acids. The CDR3 loop is CASSLEQATNYGYTF. CDR3 DNA sequence: TGCGCCAGCAGCTTGGAACAGGCAACTAACTATGGCTACACCTTC.

The CDR3 protein is CASSVGGPGTGELFF. The CDR3 DNA reads as TGTGCCAGCAGCGTTGGGGGGCCGGGCACCGGGGAGCTGTTTTTT. The chain joins TRBV9 to TRBJ2-2; D tentatively fits TRBD1 or TRBD2 (6 bases each). CDR3 length: 15 residues. Trimming left V 2 bases short and J 4 bases short, with 12 bases between. Germline lookup yields CDR1 SGDLS and CDR2 YYNGEE.

V gene TRBV3-1 combines with J gene TRBJ2-5; D gene uncertain. Trimming took off 6 bases at V and 0 bases at J, with 5 bases between the two ends. The CDR3 is 12 residues long. Germline values: CDR1 LGHDT, CDR2 YNNKEL (reference sequence). This CDR3 is CASRENQETQYF. CDR3 nucleotide sequence: TGTGCCAGCAGGGAGAACCAAGAGACCCAGTACTTC.

The chain carries TRBV29-1 and TRBJ2-1, with D perhaps matching TRBD1 (6 bases). The CDR3 length is 12 residues. Trimming took 4 bases from V and 9 from J, leaving 13 bases between them. From germline, CDR1 is SQVTM and CDR2 ANQGSEA. The CDR3 spells CSVGTLGGEQFF. The CDR3, as DNA: TGCAGCGTTGGGACGCTAGGGGGTGAGCAGTTCTTC.

The CDR3 bases are TGCGCCAGCAGCTTTGAGACAGGGGACAATGAGCAGTTCTTC. Protein: CASSFETGDNEQFF. This chain uses TRBV5-1 with TRBJ2-1, with 8 bases fitting TRBD1. This CDR3 comprises 14 residues. The germline CDR1 and CDR2 sequences are SGHRS and YFSETQ. V was clipped by 2 bases and J by 5 bases; unmatched bases: 3.

The chain joins TRBV3-1 to TRBJ2-5; no clear D. Germline CDR1 reads LGHDT; CDR2 reads YNNKEL (reference sequence). CDR3 length equals 13 residues. V lost 4 bases and J lost 1, with 7 bases in between. DNA of the CDR3: TGTGCCAGCAGCCGGGCTATCCAAGAGACCCAGTACTTC. Its protein product is CASSRAIQETQYF.

This clonotype was observed once. The rearrangement joins TRBV19 to TRBJ2-7; the match to TRBD2 covers 10 bases. The CDR3 runs to 13 residues. The trim removed 9 bases at V and 0 bases at J, leaving 2 bases unmatched. Germline values: CDR1 LNHDA, CDR2 SQIVND (reference sequence). In DNA, the CDR3 is TGTGCCAGCAGGACTAGCGGCTCCTACGAGCAGTACTTC. This translates into CASRTSGSYEQYF.

The rearrangement joins TRBV6-2 or TRBV6-3 to TRBJ2-5, with 7 bases fitting TRBD2. Unmatched junction bases numbered 12, after V lost 7 bases and J lost 7 bases. CDR1 MNHEY and CDR2 SVGEGT come from the germline V gene. The CDR3 is 14 amino acids. The CDR3 DNA sequence: TGTGCCAGCACCAAGGGTCTAGCGGCTTGGACCCAGTACTTC. It encodes CASTKGLAAWTQYF.

V usage is TRBV29-1 and J usage is TRBJ1-2, with D uncertain. CDR3 length: 9 residues. V lost 5 bases, J lost 10 bases, and 8 bases lay in between. Germline lookup yields CDR1 SQVTM and CDR2 ANQGSEA. The CDR3 loop reads CSVSEDYTF. The CDR3 bases are TGCAGCGTTTCCGAGGACTACACCTTC.

The chain couples TRBV20-1 to TRBJ1-1; D is ambiguous. Looked up from germline, CDR1 is DFQATT and CDR2 is SNEGSKA (reference sequence). V lost 6 bases to trimming and J lost 0 bases, with 11 bases between them. The CDR3 covers 13 residues. The CDR3 sequence: CSAAGLLNTEAFF. For the CDR3, the DNA is TGCAGTGCGGCAGGACTGCTGAACACTGAAGCTTTCTTT.